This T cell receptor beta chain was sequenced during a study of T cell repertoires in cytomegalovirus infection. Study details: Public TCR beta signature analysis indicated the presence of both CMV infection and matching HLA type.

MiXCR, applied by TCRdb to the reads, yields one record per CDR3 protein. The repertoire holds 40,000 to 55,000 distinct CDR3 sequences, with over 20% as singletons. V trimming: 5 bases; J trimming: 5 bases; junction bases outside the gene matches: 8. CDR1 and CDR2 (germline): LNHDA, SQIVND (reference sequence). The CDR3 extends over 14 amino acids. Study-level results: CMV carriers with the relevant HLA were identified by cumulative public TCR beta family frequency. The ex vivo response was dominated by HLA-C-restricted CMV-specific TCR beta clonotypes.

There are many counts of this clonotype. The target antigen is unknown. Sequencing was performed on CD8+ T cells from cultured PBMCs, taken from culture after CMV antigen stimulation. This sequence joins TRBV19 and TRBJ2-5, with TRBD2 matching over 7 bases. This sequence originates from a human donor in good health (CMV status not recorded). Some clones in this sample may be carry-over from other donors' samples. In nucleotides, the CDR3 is TGTGCCAGTAGTGTCCGGACTAGTCACGAGACCCAGTACTTC. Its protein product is CASSVRTSHETQYF.